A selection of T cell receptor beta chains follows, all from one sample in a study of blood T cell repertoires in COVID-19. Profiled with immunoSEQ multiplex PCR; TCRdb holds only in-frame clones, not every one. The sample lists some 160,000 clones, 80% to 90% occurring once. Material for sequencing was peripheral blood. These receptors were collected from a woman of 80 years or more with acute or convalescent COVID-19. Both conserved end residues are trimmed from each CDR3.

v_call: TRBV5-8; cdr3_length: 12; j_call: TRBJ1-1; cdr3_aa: ASSLEGAETEAF
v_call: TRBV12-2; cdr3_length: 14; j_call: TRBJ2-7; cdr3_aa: ASRLGGGQDAYEQY
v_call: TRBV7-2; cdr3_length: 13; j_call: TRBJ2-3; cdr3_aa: ASSPLSGSGDTQY
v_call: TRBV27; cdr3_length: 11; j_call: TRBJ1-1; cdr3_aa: ASSLESETEAF
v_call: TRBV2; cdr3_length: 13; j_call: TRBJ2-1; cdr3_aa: ASTIYRGPSNEQF
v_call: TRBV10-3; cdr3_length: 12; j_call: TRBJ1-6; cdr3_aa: ASEPEGPSSPLH
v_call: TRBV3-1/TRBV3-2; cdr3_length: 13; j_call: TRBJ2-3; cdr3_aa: ASRQRQGATDTQY
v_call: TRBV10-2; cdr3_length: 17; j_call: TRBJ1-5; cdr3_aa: ASRKGRGRARVGNQPQH
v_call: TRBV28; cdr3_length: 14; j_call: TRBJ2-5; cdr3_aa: ASSLPAGLGGETQY
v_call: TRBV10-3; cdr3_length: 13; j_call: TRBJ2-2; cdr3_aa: AIKGQDMGTGELF
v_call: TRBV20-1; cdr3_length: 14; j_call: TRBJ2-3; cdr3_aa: SASVASGGITDTQY
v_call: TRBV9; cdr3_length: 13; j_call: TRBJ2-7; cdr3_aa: ASTVDATGSYEQY
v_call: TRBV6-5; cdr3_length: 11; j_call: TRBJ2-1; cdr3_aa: ASTRTDYNEQF
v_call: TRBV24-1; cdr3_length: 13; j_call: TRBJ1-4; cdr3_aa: ATSDPGQSNEKLF
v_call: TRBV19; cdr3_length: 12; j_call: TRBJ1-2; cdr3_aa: ATGTGGQGYGYT
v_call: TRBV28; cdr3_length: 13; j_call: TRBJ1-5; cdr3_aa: ASSTGTGPFQPQH
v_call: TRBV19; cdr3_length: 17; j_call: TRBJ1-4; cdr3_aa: ASSIVPYRDRGSGEKLF